This T cell receptor beta chain was observed in a study of blood T cell repertoires in COVID-19 (dated by TCRdb to between 2020 and 2021). Study-wide context: Collaborator samples came from the United States, Italy and Spain and covered acute and convalescent phases of COVID-19. The material from the prospective study consisted of cDNA or gDNA derived from T cells, B-cell-depleted T cells, or PBMCs. The dataset comprised deeply sampled blood TCRbeta repertoires from subjects exposed to, actively infected with, or recovered from COVID-19. A freely available public database, intended as a resource for researchers studying the immune response to SARS-CoV-2, is where the repertoires were released. Samples came from the ongoing ImmuneRACE study (first 160 participants) plus 1,254 subjects from 6 global collaborators. Sample metadata almost always included a de-identified subject ID, COVID-19 status, age in years and sex. Where available, HLA class I and class II types were obtained from metadata supplied by the sample provider rather than from assay-based typing.

Comment on this clone: It has no known antigen specificity. Base qualities are not provided; no much larger clone lies one nucleotide away.

The CDR3 runs 15 residues from the cysteine to the phenylalanine. The CDR3 DNA has 45 bases and is translated from base 1. CDR1 and CDR2 are read off the germline V gene as SQVTM and ANQGSEA. V and J are trimmed by 4 bases and 4 bases, and the gene matches miss 11 bases of the junction. TCRbeta CDR3 regions were amplified from genomic DNA using the immunoSEQ Assay, a bias-controlled multiplex PCR. The paper's processing steps were these. Nucleated cell counts per sample were estimated from amplification of reference gene primers within the assay. Sequence reads were collapsed and filtered to measure the absolute abundance of every unique TCRbeta CDR3 rearrangement. For each sample, productive Simpson clonality was calculated as the square root of Simpson's diversity index over productive rearrangements. The source is immuneACCESS, and TCRdb retained only in-frame sequences with V and J called. Part of the clones is not carried over; for the studies checked, unresolved V genes explain less than half of this, and the remainder is unexplained. V, J and clone size are taken as reported in that table, and D and trimming were inferred from the DNA itself. Counted in this sample were hundreds of thousands of clones; 70% to 90% of them appeared once. Of the sample, approximately 3% falls within the top ten clones.

What the authors observed across the whole study: How much clinical and demographic metadata was included differed by source and by participant, and the metadata was provided uncurated.

In Seattle, one collaborating source enrolled patients while the infection was active and tracked those patients longitudinally over the course of disease. The collaborating institutions used their own protocols to collect whole blood in K2EDTA tubes. Collaborator samples were shipped for TCRbeta analysis as frozen whole blood, isolated PBMCs, or DNA extracted from either sample type. The sequence is built from TRBV29-1 and TRBJ1-2, and TRBD1 aligns with 8 junction nucleotides. This receptor was obtained from a woman aged 25 to 45 with COVID-19, enrolled during active disease. The sequenced material came from peripheral blood. The sequenced DNA is TGCAGCGTTGCATTGACAGGGGCGTTTTTCTATGGCTACACCTTC. This yields the protein CSVALTGAFFYGYTF.